Shown below are 6 T cell receptor beta chains from a single sample sequenced in a study of memory CD4+ T cells and cytomegalovirus serostatus. Profiled with immunoSEQ multiplex PCR; TCRdb holds only in-frame clones, not every one. This table holds 52,000 or so clones, around 76% found once. The sort gate was single viable CD3+CD4+CD8-CD45RO+ cells for memory CD4+ T cells. Sequenced sample: memory CD4+ T cells from blood. Receptors originate from an adult in good health and CMV-seronegative.

The chain couples TRBV27 to TRBJ2-1, with a tentative D call TRBD1 (5 bases). The CDR3 has 13 residues. CDR1 MNHEY and CDR2 SMNVEV come from the germline V gene (reference sequence). The V gene lost 2 bases and the J gene lost 9 bases, with 11 bases spanning the gap. The CDR3 sequence: CASSLVAQGEQFF. DNA of the CDR3: TGTGCCAGCAGTTTAGTGGCTCAGGGTGAGCAGTTCTTC.

This clone appeared once. The chain joins TRBV15 to TRBJ1-3, with D tentatively TRBD1 (6 bases). CDR3 length equals 16 residues. CDR1 and CDR2 from the germline V gene are LNHNV and YYDKDF (reference sequence). The V end lost 1 base, the J end lost 4 bases, and 14 bases lay between the germline ends. The CDR3 bases are TGTGCCACCAGCAGAGGTGCGGGGGCGGACGGAAACACCATATATTTT. It codes for CATSRGAGADGNTIYF.

The chain combines TRBV6-4 with TRBJ2-5; D may be TRBD2 (5 bases). The J call may be faulty, since TRBJ2-7 better matches the DNA end. The CDR3 has 16 amino acids. Germline CDR1 reads MRHNA; CDR2 reads SNTAGT. CDR3: CASRYLRTRTPYEQYF. The CDR3 DNA reads as TGTGCCAGCAGGTACTTAAGGACTCGTACTCCCTACGAGCAGTACTTC.

This chain uses TRBV7-2 with TRBJ2-3; D unclear. V lost 0 bases and J lost 8, with 9 bases in between. CDR3 length: 13 amino acids. From germline, CDR1 is SGHTA and CDR2 FQGNSA. The chain's CDR3 is CASSLAEMGTQYF. CDR3 DNA sequence: TGTGCCAGCAGCTTAGCGGAAATGGGTACGCAGTATTTT.

In nucleotides, the CDR3 is TGTGCCAGCATGCTGGAGGGCGGGAACACTGAAGCTTTCTTT. Translated: CASMLEGGNTEAFF. The rearrangement links TRBV6-1 to TRBJ1-1; D is unresolved. Germline CDR1 is MNHNS and CDR2 is SASEGT. The CDR3 loop spans 14 amino acids. The V end was cut by 7 bases, the J end by 1 base, with 13 bases between.

The CDR3 is CASSLGDYGYTF. DNA for the CDR3: TGTGCCAGCAGCTTGGGGGATTATGGCTACACCTTC. The V call is TRBV7-9, the J call TRBJ1-2, with D perhaps TRBD1 (5 bases). Germline lookup yields CDR1 SEHNR and CDR2 FQNEAQ (reference sequence). CDR3 length: 12 residues. V lost 3 bases and J lost 5, with 7 bases in between.